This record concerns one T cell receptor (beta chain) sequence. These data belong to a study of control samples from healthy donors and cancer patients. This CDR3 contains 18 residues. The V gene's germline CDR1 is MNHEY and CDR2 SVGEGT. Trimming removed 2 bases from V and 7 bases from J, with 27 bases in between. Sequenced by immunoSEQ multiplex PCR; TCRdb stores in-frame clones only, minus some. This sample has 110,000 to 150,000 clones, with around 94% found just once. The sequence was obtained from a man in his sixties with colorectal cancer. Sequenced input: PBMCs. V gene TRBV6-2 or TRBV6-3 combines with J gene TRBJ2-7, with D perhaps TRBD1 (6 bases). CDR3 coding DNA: TGTGCCAGCAGTTACCCCACTCCCGGGGCAGGGGCCCGCGAAGAGCAGTACTTC. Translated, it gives CASSYPTPGAGAREEQYF.